This T cell receptor beta chain was profiled in a study of technical replicates of blood from a few donors. TCRdb's table, derived via immunoSEQ multiplex PCR, lists solely in-frame clones and lacks some. Of about 69,000 clones listed, over 80% were seen once; the top ten hold around 4.6%. CDR1 MGHRA and CDR2 YSYEKL come from the germline V gene. V shed 0 bases, J shed 6 bases, and the junction held 9 bases outside the gene matches. The CDR3 runs to 17 residues. This chain connects TRBV4-1 to TRBJ2-1; 9 bases are shared with TRBD2. The source is a human donor in good health. Some clones in this sample may be carry-over from other donors' samples. Sequencing input: PBMCs. The CDR3 nucleotides are TGCGCCAGCAGCCAAGATCGAGGGCTAGCGGGAAGCAATGAGCAGTTCTTC. Translation: CASSQDRGLAGSNEQFF.